This T cell receptor beta chain was recorded in a study of shared clonotypes between healthy human individuals. Study details: Each donor's CD8 memory used one plate, CD8 naive two, each CD4 subset three. The study, taken as a whole, reports: For sorted subsets, rarefaction showed incomplete sequencing despite large depth.

Profiling relied on immunoSEQ multiplex PCR, and the TCRdb table lists in-frame clones only, not all of them. Of 2 million to 2.5 million clones listed, more than 85% are singletons. Regarding this clone: The antigen is not known.

CDR3 size: 15 residues. Germline V gene data show CDR1 as MDHEN and CDR2 as SYDVKM. Between the trimmed V and J ends, which lost 8 bases and 0 bases, there was a span of 13 bases. Source material: naive CD4+ T cells from PBMCs. Indicated subset: CD45RA+ positively selected. The clonotype was recovered from a man younger than 35 in good health. Some clones in this sample may be carry-over from other donors' samples. The chain joins TRBV28 to TRBJ2-2, with D perhaps TRBD1 (6 bases). CDR3 nucleotide sequence: TGTGCCAGCCTCAGGGGCACCGCGAACACCGGGGAGCTGTTTTTT. Amino acids: CASLRGTANTGELFF.